Listed below are T cell receptor beta chains from one sample, sequenced in a study of shared clonotypes between healthy human individuals. Sequencing used immunoSEQ multiplex PCR; TCRdb keeps in-frame clones, though not all of them. The table has about 2 million clones, about 94% seen once. Sequencing was carried out using naive CD8+ T cells sorted from blood. The receptor set was obtained from a man in his late teens or twenties in good health. Both conserved end residues are part of each CDR3. The order of the fields is V gene, D gene, clone size, J gene, CDR3 length, CDR3 DNA, CDR3 protein. D genes are given only for firm matches. The listing skips clone size in some rows; elsewhere it reads once, few, many or a size class.

TRBV5-3	TRBD1	.	TRBJ2-6	17	TGTGCCAGAAGCGAGGACAGGGTTTGCTCTGGGGCCAACGTCCTGACTTTC	CARSEDRVCSGANVLTF
TRBV19	TRBD2	.	TRBJ2-1	16	TGTGCCAGTAGTATTGTTAGCGGGAGCGCCTACAATGAGCAGTTCTTC	CASSIVSGSAYNEQFF
TRBV7-2	.	.	TRBJ2-7	14	TGTGCCAGCAGCTCCTACAATCCGGGGACCGAGCAGTACTTC	CASSSYNPGTEQYF
TRBV27	.	.	TRBJ1-4	15	TGTGCCAGCAGTTTAAGATACCCCCGGCGGGAAAAACTGTTTTTT	CASSLRYPRREKLFF
TRBV9	.	.	TRBJ2-1	11	TGTGCCAGCAGCTCGTGGGATGAGCAGTTCTTC	CASSSWDEQFF
TRBV6-1	TRBD1	.	TRBJ2-2	14	TGTGCCAGCAGACAGGGACAGGGTATCGGGGAGCTGTTTTTT	CASRQGQGIGELFF
TRBV30	.	.	TRBJ1-5	14	TGTGCCTGGAGTCTCTGGGGGCTAAGAGGGCCCCAGCATTTT	CAWSLWGLRGPQHF
TRBV6-1	.	.	TRBJ2-2	18	TGTGCCAGCAGTGAAGGCTGGGGGGCGCCCGATAGCACCGGGGAGCTGTTTTTT	CASSEGWGAPDSTGELFF
TRBV29-1	.	.	TRBJ2-1	14	TGCAGCGTTGAAGATCTTTCCGGGGACAATGAGCAGTTCTTC	CSVEDLSGDNEQFF
TRBV5-1	.	few	TRBJ2-1	15	TGCGCCAGCAGCTTGGTTGGGGGCCCCTACAATGAGCAGTTCTTC	CASSLVGGPYNEQFF
TRBV2	.	.	TRBJ1-3	15	TGTGCCAGCAGGAAAGAGGCCAGCTCTGGAAACACCATATATTTT	CASRKEASSGNTIYF
TRBV13	.	.	TRBJ1-1	14	TGTGCCAGCAGCTCCGACAAGGGGCACACTGAAGCTTTCTTT	CASSSDKGHTEAFF
TRBV4-1	.	.	TRBJ2-7	14	TGCGCCAGCAGCCCCAAACTTATTACCTACGAGCAGTACTTC	CASSPKLITYEQYF
TRBV19	.	.	TRBJ2-7	16	TGTGCCAGTAGTGCGAGAGGCCCGGGTGGCTCCTACGAGCAGTACTTC	CASSARGPGGSYEQYF
TRBV2	.	.	TRBJ2-7	13	TGTGCCAGCAGTGACCCCGACACATACGAGCAGTACTTC	CASSDPDTYEQYF
TRBV4-1	.	.	TRBJ1-1	13	TGCGCCAGCAGCCTACAGGGAGGCACTGAAGCTTTCTTT	CASSLQGGTEAFF
TRBV5-1	TRBD1	.	TRBJ1-6	15	TGCGCCAGCAGAAGAAGACAGGGAGATAATTCACCCCTCCACTTT	CASRRRQGDNSPLHF
TRBV4-1	.	.	TRBJ1-1	16	TGCGCCAGCAGCCAAGAAACAGATACTTTGAACACTGAAGCTTTCTTT	CASSQETDTLNTEAFF
TRBV13	TRBD1	.	TRBJ2-7	15	TGTGCCAGCAACCGCCGCGGACAGGGGGCCTACGAGCAGTACTTC	CASNRRGQGAYEQYF
TRBV28	.	.	TRBJ1-5	14	TGTGCCAGCACCCTAACGGGGAGCAATCAGCCCCAGCATTTT	CASTLTGSNQPQHF
TRBV19	.	.	TRBJ2-1	14	TGTGCCAGTAGTATTATGGCTACCTACAATGAGCAGTTCTTC	CASSIMATYNEQFF
TRBV9	TRBD2	.	TRBJ2-7	16	TGTGCCAGCAGCGATAGCGGGGGGCAACCGTCGGGGGAGCAGTACTTC	CASSDSGGQPSGEQYF
TRBV5-1	.	.	TRBJ2-3	14	TGCGCCAGCACCGAAAGGGGCGTCCCAGATACGCAGTATTTT	CASTERGVPDTQYF
TRBV11-3	TRBD2	.	TRBJ2-7	14	TGTGCCAGCAGCCCTGGGTGGGGGGGCTACGAGCAGTACTTC	CASSPGWGGYEQYF
TRBV19	.	.	TRBJ2-7	12	TGTGCCAGTAGTATAGGCCGGGACGAGCAGTACTTC	CASSIGRDEQYF
TRBV5-5	TRBD1	.	TRBJ1-2	17	TGTGCCAGCAGCTCCTGGGGGGACGGGACAGATATCTATGGCTACACCTTC	CASSSWGDGTDIYGYTF
TRBV7-9	.	.	TRBJ2-1	12	TGTGCCAGCAGCTTAAGCATTGGGGAGCAGTTCTTC	CASSLSIGEQFF
TRBV5-1	.	.	TRBJ2-2	15	TGCGCCAGCAGTCCGCCGGCGCTGAACACCGGGGAGCTGTTTTTT	CASSPPALNTGELFF
TRBV29-1	.	once	TRBJ2-7	11	TGCAGCGTTGGGACGGCCTACGAGCAGTACTTC	CSVGTAYEQYF
TRBV29-1	TRBD2	.	TRBJ2-5	15	TGCAGCGTCACTTCTAGCGGGGGGACACAAGAGACCCAGTACTTC	CSVTSSGGTQETQYF
TRBV27	.	.	TRBJ2-5	14	TGTGCCAGCAGTTCGTATGGGGCCCAAGAGACCCAGTACTTC	CASSSYGAQETQYF
TRBV7-9	.	.	TRBJ2-5	15	TGTGCCAGCAGCCCCCGAGATAAGGTTGGAGAGACCCAGTACTTC	CASSPRDKVGETQYF
TRBV7-9	.	.	TRBJ1-3	17	TGTGCCAGCAGCTTAGGGCCCCTGGGGTCCTCTGGAAACACCATATATTTT	CASSLGPLGSSGNTIYF
TRBV7-9	TRBD1	.	TRBJ2-5	14	TGTGCCAGCAGCGAGGACAGGGACCAAGAGACCCAGTACTTC	CASSEDRDQETQYF
TRBV5-1	.	.	TRBJ1-1	12	TGCGCCAGCAGCAGCAAGGACACTGAAGCTTTCTTT	CASSSKDTEAFF
TRBV23-1	.	.	TRBJ2-5	12	TGCGCCAGCAGGGACTCTATGGAGACCCAGTACTTC	CASRDSMETQYF
TRBV28	TRBD1	.	TRBJ2-1	16	TGTGCCAGCAGTTCCCCCCGCGAGACAGGGGTAGGTGAGCAGTTCTTC	CASSSPRETGVGEQFF
TRBV7-8	.	.	TRBJ2-4	17	TGTGCCAGCAGATTCTTCGGGTCGTTCCTCCCCAAAAACATTCAGTACTTC	CASRFFGSFLPKNIQYF
TRBV6-5	TRBD1	.	TRBJ2-5	14	TGTGCCAGCAGTTACGCCGGGACAGAAGAGACCCAGTACTTC	CASSYAGTEETQYF
TRBV27	TRBD1	.	TRBJ2-7	16	TGTGCCAGCAGTTTGATTTTGGGACAGGGGAACTACGAGCAGTACTTC	CASSLILGQGNYEQYF